The clone carrying this TCR beta chain was counted a few times. The antigen is undetermined. Molecular-barcoded quantitative 5'-RACE produced these TCR beta libraries. MiXCR, applied by TCRdb to the 5' RACE reads, yields one record per CDR3 protein. The table records roughly 230,000 distinct CDR3 sequences, roughly a tenth of them present only once. This entry comes from a study of CD8 T cells in ankylosing spondylitis. Study-level results: Earlier studies detected some motif variants in reactive arthritis synovial fluid and blood. Disease-linked clones reportedly concentrated significantly in matched ankylosing spondylitis synovial fluid. A TCR beta motif of fewer than 10 highly homologous variants seemed to mark ankylosing spondylitis blood.

The V segment lost 2 bases and the J segment 5 bases; nucleotides outside the gene matches: 6. CDR3 size: 15 residues. Input material: blood, either unsorted or a sorted T cell fraction (not recorded which). The V call is TRBV12-3 or TRBV12-4, the J call TRBJ2-5; 9 positions match TRBD2. This receptor was taken from a male donor with ankylosing spondylitis or in good health (not recorded which). The CDR3 loop is CASSLSLAGRETQYF. The CDR3 DNA sequence: TGTGCCAGCAGTTTATCGCTAGCGGGGCGGGAGACCCAGTACTTC.